The rows below give T cell receptor beta chains drawn from one sample of a study of read filtering for tumor transcriptome and immune sequencing. MiXCR, applied by TCRdb to the reads, yields one record per CDR3 protein. The table records around 23,000 distinct CDR3 sequences, approximately 23% of them present only once. What was sequenced was a population of CD138-negative cells sorted from bone marrow. The receptors derive from a donor at least 40 years old with multiple myeloma. CDR3s include the opening cysteine and the closing phenylalanine or tryptophan. The D gene is left open where the match is weak. Where a row states a size, it is once, few, many or the class of an expanded clone; other rows omit it.

.,many,TRBJ2-3,TRBV12-3/TRBV12-4,TGTGCCAGCAGTTTAGGTGATACGCAGTATTTT,CASSLGDTQYF
TRBD1,many,TRBJ2-1,TRBV20-1,TGCAGTGCCTTCCGGGACAGGGTGCGCAATGAGCAGTTCTTC,CSAFRDRVRNEQFF
.,many,TRBJ2-1,TRBV9,TGTGCCAGCAGCGTAGGTAGGCGGGGCATGGATGAGCAGTTCTTC,CASSVGRRGMDEQFF
TRBD1,.,TRBJ2-7,TRBV7-2,TGTGCCAGCAGCTCAGGCGGGACAGGGACCTACGAGCAGTACTTC,CASSSGGTGTYEQYF
TRBD1,many,TRBJ1-1,TRBV12-3/TRBV12-4,TGTGCCAGCAGCACCGGGACAGGGGCCTCGAACACTGAAGCTTTCTTT,CASSTGTGASNTEAFF
TRBD1,.,TRBJ2-5,TRBV3-1,TGTGCCAGCAGCCAAGACCCCCTGGACAGGGGGCGTGAGACCCAGTACTTC,CASSQDPLDRGRETQYF
.,few,TRBJ1-5,TRBV5-1,TGCGCCAGCAGACGGGAACCGAATCAGCCCCAGCATTTT,CASRREPNQPQHF
.,many,TRBJ2-5,TRBV18,TGTGCCAGCTCACCGGAGGGGCGAGAGACCCAGTACTTC,CASSPEGRETQYF
TRBD1,many,TRBJ1-1,TRBV29-1,TGCAGCGTCTCGACAGGGTTTGTAAGTGAAGCTTTCTTT,CSVSTGFVSEAFF
TRBD1,many,TRBJ2-1,TRBV28,TGTGCCAGCATATGGACAGGGGGAGGGAATGAGCAGTTCTTC,CASIWTGGGNEQFF
.,few,TRBJ1-4,TRBV20-1,TGCAGTGCTAGAATTCAGCCAAGGAGGATACAAGATGAAAAACTGTTTTTT,CSARIQPRRIQDEKLFF
TRBD1,few,TRBJ1-1,TRBV5-1,TGCGCCAGCAGCTTGGATCGGGAGACAGGGAAAACTGAAGCTTTCTTT,CASSLDRETGKTEAFF
.,.,TRBJ1-2,TRBV4-1,TGCGCCAGCAGCCAAGAAGCTATATCCTACTATGGCTACACCTTC,CASSQEAISYYGYTF
TRBD1,many,TRBJ1-4,TRBV6-1,TGTGCCAGCATTACGGGACAGGGGGCAGAAAAACTGTTTTTT,CASITGQGAEKLFF